These T cell receptor beta chains were read from a single sample in a study of blood T cell repertoires in COVID-19. Repertoires were generated with immunoSEQ multiplex PCR, while TCRdb's copy carries only in-frame clones and drops some. The sample includes roughly 71,000 clones, roughly 90% of them seen just once. Material for sequencing was peripheral blood. The source is a young man with acute or convalescent COVID-19. CDR3s include the opening cysteine and the closing phenylalanine or tryptophan. A D gene is named only where the DNA matches it firmly. Rows may omit the clone size; those that give it use once, few, many or a size class.

clone_size	v_call	j_call	d_call	cdr3_nt	cdr3_aa
once	TRBV30	TRBJ1-4	.	TGTGCCTGGAGTGAGGGGGCAACTAATGAAAAACTGTTTTTT	CAWSEGATNEKLFF
.	TRBV3-1/TRBV3-2	TRBJ1-4	.	TGTGCCAGCAGCCTCTCGGGGGACGGCGAAAAACTGTTTTTT	CASSLSGDGEKLFF
.	TRBV5-8	TRBJ1-5	TRBD1	TGTGCCAGCAGCCTGGGACAGAGCAGTAATCAGCCCCAGCATTTT	CASSLGQSSNQPQHF
.	TRBV29-1	TRBJ1-6	.	TGCAGCGTGGCACAGGAGATTAATTCACCCCTCCACTTT	CSVAQEINSPLHF
.	TRBV9	TRBJ1-1	TRBD1	TGTGCCAGCAGCGTAGCTATGGCAGGGGGCACTGAAGCTTTCTTT	CASSVAMAGGTEAFF
.	TRBV5-4	TRBJ2-2	TRBD2	TGTGCCAGCAGCTTTAGAGGACTAGCGGGGTACACCGGGGAGCTGTTTTTT	CASSFRGLAGYTGELFF
.	TRBV6-5	TRBJ2-1	.	TGTGCCAGCAGTTACGGCAGGGAGGTGGACAATGAGCAGTTCTTC	CASSYGREVDNEQFF
.	TRBV6-6	TRBJ1-4	TRBD1	TGTGCCAGCAGCCCCCGGGACAGGGATGGTGAAAAACTGTTTTTT	CASSPRDRDGEKLFF
few	TRBV4-2	TRBJ1-1	.	TGTGCCAGCAGCCAACCCATTGGACAGTACTCGGGAGCTTTCTTT	CASSQPIGQYSGAFF
.	TRBV5-1	TRBJ1-1	TRBD1	TGCGCCAGCAGCTTAACAGGGGGTAAAGCTTTCTTT	CASSLTGGKAFF
.	TRBV18	TRBJ1-1	TRBD1	TGTGCCAGCTCGGGACAGGGCGACACTGAAGCTTTCTTT	CASSGQGDTEAFF
few	TRBV5-1	TRBJ1-5	TRBD1	TGCGCCAGCTCCCTTGACGGACAGGGTAATCAGCCCCAGCATTTT	CASSLDGQGNQPQHF
.	TRBV29-1	TRBJ1-2	.	TGCAGCGTTTCGGGGGGGCGTGGTGGCTACACCTTC	CSVSGGRGGYTF
.	TRBV5-4	TRBJ2-5	TRBD2	TGTGCCAGCAGCTCCGGACTAGTAGAGACCCAGTACTTC	CASSSGLVETQYF
.	TRBV23-1	TRBJ1-3	.	TGCGCCAGCAGTCAATCTTACAGGGATGGAAACACCATATATTTT	CASSQSYRDGNTIYF
.	TRBV6-5	TRBJ1-2	TRBD1	TGTGCCAGCAGTACCGGACAGGATGGCTACACCTTC	CASSTGQDGYTF
.	TRBV2	TRBJ2-1	.	TGTGCCAGCAGTGAGGAGTGGCATGAGCAGTTCTTC	CASSEEWHEQFF
.	TRBV7-6	TRBJ2-2	TRBD1	TGTGCCAGCAGCTTAGGTGAAGGGGGCGTCGGGGAGCTGTTTTTT	CASSLGEGGVGELFF
.	TRBV9	TRBJ1-1	TRBD1	TGTGCCAGCAGCGTAGCGCTAGGACAGGGGGAAGCTTTCTTT	CASSVALGQGEAFF
.	TRBV7-8	TRBJ1-2	.	TGTGCCAGCAGCTTTAAACCAGGGTTTGTGAGTGGCTACACCTTC	CASSFKPGFVSGYTF
few	TRBV12-3/TRBV12-4	TRBJ1-5	TRBD1	TGTGCCAGCAGCCTTGTCCAGGGGGTTCAGCATTTT	CASSLVQGVQHF
.	TRBV6-5	TRBJ2-1	TRBD2	TGTGCCAGCAGTTACTCGAGGTCGGGAGGTGTCCATGAGCAGTTCTTC	CASSYSRSGGVHEQFF
.	TRBV10-3	TRBJ1-3	.	TGTGCCATCAGCCCCCCGGGGCCCACAGGGGGAAACACCATATATTTT	CAISPPGPTGGNTIYF
.	TRBV12-3/TRBV12-4	TRBJ1-2	TRBD1	TGTGCCAGCAGCCTGACAGGGGGATATGGCTACACCTTC	CASSLTGGYGYTF
.	TRBV2	TRBJ2-7	TRBD1	TGTGCCAGCAGCCGGGACAGGGGCGAGCAGTACTTC	CASSRDRGEQYF
.	TRBV7-9	TRBJ1-2	.	TGTGCCAGCAGTTCAGATGGGACACTCGGCTACACCTTC	CASSSDGTLGYTF
.	TRBV19	TRBJ1-2	TRBD1	TGTGCCAGTAGTCAAGGGACAGGGCTCTATGGCTACACCTTC	CASSQGTGLYGYTF
.	TRBV5-1	TRBJ1-2	.	TGCGCCAGCAGCTTGGGAGATAACTATGGCTACACCTTC	CASSLGDNYGYTF
.	TRBV10-3	TRBJ2-5	TRBD2	TGTGCCATCAGTGCCGGACTAGCGGGTGTCCAAGAGACCCAGTACTTC	CAISAGLAGVQETQYF
.	TRBV10-3	TRBJ2-2	TRBD2	TGTGCCATCAGTGGGACTAGCGAAAACACCGGGGAGCTGTTTTTT	CAISGTSENTGELFF
.	TRBV18	TRBJ1-5	.	TGTGCCAGCTCAAGCGACAGGTATAGCAATCAGCCCCAGCATTTT	CASSSDRYSNQPQHF
.	TRBV7-2	TRBJ1-6	TRBD1	TGTGCCAGCAGCCCACAGACAGGGGTCACGAATTCACCCCTCCACTTT	CASSPQTGVTNSPLHF
.	TRBV6-5	TRBJ2-7	TRBD2	TGTGCCAGCAGTTACCTCGCGGGAGGGCCCTACGAGCAGTACTTC	CASSYLAGGPYEQYF
once	TRBV29-1	TRBJ2-7	.	TGCAGCGTTGCAGGGGCGAACTACGAGCAGTACTTC	CSVAGANYEQYF
.	TRBV3-1/TRBV3-2	TRBJ1-2	.	TGTGCCAGCAGCCCAAACCCGCGGATGGGGAGTAACTATGGCTACACCTTC	CASSPNPRMGSNYGYTF
.	TRBV6-5	TRBJ1-1	.	TGTGCCAGCAGGACGAGGACTGAAGCTTTCTTT	CASRTRTEAFF
once	TRBV9	TRBJ1-1	.	TGTGCCAGCAGCGTAGGTGAGGGTTTAACTGAAGCTTTCTTT	CASSVGEGLTEAFF
once	TRBV4-1	TRBJ1-1	.	TGCGCCAGCTCAAAATCAGGGGCGGGGGGCACTGAAGCTTTCTTT	CASSKSGAGGTEAFF
.	TRBV12-3/TRBV12-4	TRBJ2-5	.	TGTGCCAGCAGCTCTAATCGGGGGACCCAGTACTTC	CASSSNRGTQYF
.	TRBV6-5	TRBJ1-1	TRBD1	TGTGCCAGCAGAAGGGGGCAGGGGAACACTGAAGCTTTCTTT	CASRRGQGNTEAFF
many	TRBV7-2	TRBJ1-2	.	TGTGCCAGCAGCTTTGACAGAATCCGTGGCTACACCTTC	CASSFDRIRGYTF